This record looks at one T cell receptor (beta chain) sequence and its context. Membership in each cohort depended on participant-reported clinical history. V lost 2 bases and J 5 bases, leaving 11 bases between the germline ends. This CDR3 has 14 amino acids. Germline assignment: CDR1 SGHRS and CDR2 YFSETQ. The entry originates in a study of blood T cell repertoires in COVID-19. Overall study: PBMCs, B-cell-depleted T cells, or T cells provided the cDNA or gDNA that made up the material.

Assay used: immunoSEQ multiplex PCR; TCRdb lists only in-frame clones, some missing. The table lists a few hundred thousand clones, about 88% of them singletons. J is TRBJ2-4 and V is TRBV5-1; a weak D match, TRBD2 (6 bases). The sequenced sample was PBMCs or T cells enriched from blood (not recorded which). The origin of this receptor is a woman in her sixties who had recovered from COVID-19. The CDR3 coding sequence is TGCGCCAGCAGCTTTGGCGGGGATGAAAACATTCAGTACTTC. The encoded protein is CASSFGGDENIQYF.